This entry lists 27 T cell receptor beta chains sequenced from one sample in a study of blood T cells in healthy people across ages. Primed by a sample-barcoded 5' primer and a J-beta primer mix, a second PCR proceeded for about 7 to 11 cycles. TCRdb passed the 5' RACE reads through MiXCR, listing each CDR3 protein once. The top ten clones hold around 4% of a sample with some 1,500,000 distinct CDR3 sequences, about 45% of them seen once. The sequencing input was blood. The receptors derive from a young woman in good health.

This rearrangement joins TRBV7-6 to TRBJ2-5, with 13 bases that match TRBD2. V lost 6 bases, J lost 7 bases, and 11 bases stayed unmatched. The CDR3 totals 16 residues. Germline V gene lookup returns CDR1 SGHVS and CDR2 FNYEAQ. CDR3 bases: TGTGCCAGCAGATCAACTAGCGGGAGGGCCCCAGGGACCCAGTACTTC. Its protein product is CASRSTSGRAPGTQYF. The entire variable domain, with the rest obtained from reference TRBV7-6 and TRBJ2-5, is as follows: GAGVSQSPRYKVTKRGQDVALRCDPISGHVSLYWYRQALGQGPEFLTYFNYEAQQDKSGLPNDRFSAERPEGSISTLTIQRTEQRDSAMYRCASRSTSGRAPGTQYFGPGTRLLVL.

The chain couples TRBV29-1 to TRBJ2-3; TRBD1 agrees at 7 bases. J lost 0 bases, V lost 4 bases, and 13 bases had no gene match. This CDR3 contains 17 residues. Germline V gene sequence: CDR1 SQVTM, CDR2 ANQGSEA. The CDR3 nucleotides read TGCAGCGTTGCCCGCTTGCAGGGGGTATCTAGCACAGATACGCAGTATTTT. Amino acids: CSVARLQGVSSTDTQYF.

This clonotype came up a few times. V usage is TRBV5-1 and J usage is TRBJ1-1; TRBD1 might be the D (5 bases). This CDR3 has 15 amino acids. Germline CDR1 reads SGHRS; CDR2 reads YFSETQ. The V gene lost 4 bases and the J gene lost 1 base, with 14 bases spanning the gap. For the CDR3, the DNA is TGCGCCAGCAGCCACCTAGGGGAGTCGAACACTGAAGCTTTCTTT. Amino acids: CASSHLGESNTEAFF.

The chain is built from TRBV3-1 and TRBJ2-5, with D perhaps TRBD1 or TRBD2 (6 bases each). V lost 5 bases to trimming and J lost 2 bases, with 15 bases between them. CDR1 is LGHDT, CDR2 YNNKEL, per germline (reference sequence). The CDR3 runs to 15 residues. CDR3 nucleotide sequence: TGTGCCAGCAGCGTCGGAGGGGGGCAACAAGAGACCCAGTACTTC. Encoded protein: CASSVGGGQQETQYF.

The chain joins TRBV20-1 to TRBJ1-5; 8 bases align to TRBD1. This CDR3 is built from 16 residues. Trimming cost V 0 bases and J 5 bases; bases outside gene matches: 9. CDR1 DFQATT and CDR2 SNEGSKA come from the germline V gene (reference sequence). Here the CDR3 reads CSARDLRQGIYQPQHF. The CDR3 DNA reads TGCAGTGCTAGAGATCTCCGACAGGGGATCTATCAGCCCCAGCATTTT.

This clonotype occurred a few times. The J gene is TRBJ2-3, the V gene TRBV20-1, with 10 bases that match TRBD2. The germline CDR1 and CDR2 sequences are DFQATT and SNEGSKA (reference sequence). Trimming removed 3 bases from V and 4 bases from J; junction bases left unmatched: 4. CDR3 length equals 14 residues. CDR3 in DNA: TGCAGTGCTAGTGCTAGCGGGAGTGCAGATACGCAGTATTTT. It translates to CSASASGSADTQYF.

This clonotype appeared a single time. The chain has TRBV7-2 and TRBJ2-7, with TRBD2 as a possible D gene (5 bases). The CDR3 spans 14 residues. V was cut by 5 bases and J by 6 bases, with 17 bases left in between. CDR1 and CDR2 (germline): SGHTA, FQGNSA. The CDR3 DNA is TGTGCCAGCAGCATGAGCGGAAGCGCTTCCGAGCAGTACTTC. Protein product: CASSMSGSASEQYF.

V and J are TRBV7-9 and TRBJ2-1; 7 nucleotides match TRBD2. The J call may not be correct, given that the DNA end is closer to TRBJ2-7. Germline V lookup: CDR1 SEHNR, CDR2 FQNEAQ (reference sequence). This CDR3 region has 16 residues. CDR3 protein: CASSPKTSRIGNEQYF. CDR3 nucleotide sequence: TGTGCCAGCAGCCCAAAGACTAGCCGGATAGGCAATGAGCAGTACTTC.

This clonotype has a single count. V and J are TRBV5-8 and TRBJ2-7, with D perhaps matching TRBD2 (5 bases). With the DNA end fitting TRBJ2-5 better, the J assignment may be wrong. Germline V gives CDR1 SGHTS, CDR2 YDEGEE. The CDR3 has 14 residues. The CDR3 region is CASSLGAGRVTQYF. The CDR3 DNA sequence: TGTGCCAGCAGCTTGGGTGCGGGTCGGGTGACCCAGTACTTC.

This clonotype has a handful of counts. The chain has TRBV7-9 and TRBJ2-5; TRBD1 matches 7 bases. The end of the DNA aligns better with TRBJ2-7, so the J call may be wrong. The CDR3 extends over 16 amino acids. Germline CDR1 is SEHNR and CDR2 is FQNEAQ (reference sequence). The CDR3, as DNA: TGTGCCAGCAGCTTTCGGAACGACAGGGCCCCCTACGAGCAGTACTTC. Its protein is CASSFRNDRAPYEQYF.

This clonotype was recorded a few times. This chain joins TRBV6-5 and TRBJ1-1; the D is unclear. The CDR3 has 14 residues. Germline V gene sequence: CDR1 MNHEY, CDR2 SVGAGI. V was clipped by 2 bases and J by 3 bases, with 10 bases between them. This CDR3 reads CASSYREGHTEAFF. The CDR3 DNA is TGTGCCAGCAGTTACCGGGAGGGTCACACTGAAGCTTTCTTT.

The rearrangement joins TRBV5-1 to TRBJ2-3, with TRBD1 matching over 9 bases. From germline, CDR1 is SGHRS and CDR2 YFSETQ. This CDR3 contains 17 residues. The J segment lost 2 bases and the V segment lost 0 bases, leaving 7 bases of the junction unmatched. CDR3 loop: CASSLDGTGWATDTQYF. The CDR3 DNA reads TGCGCCAGCAGCTTGGATGGGACAGGGTGGGCCACAGATACGCAGTATTTT.

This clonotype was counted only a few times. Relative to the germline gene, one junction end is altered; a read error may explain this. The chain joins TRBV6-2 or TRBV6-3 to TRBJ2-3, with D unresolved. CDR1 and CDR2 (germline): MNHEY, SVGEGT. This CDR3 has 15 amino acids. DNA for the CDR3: TGTGCCATCAGTTTACGAGATTACTACACAGATACGCAGTATTTT. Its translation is CAISLRDYYTDTQYF.

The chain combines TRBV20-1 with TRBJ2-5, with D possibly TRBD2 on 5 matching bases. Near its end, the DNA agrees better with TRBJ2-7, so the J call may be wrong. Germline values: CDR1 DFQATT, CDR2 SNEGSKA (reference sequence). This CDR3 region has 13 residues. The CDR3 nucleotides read TGCAGTGCTCATGGCGCGGGTAGCAACGAGCAGTACTTC. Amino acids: CSAHGAGSNEQYF.

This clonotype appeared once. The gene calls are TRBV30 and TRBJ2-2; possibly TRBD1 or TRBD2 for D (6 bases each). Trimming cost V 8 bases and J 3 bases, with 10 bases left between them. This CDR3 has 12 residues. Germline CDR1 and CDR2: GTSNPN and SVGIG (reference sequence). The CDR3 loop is CAGGRDTGELFF. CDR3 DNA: TGTGCCGGGGGGCGGGACACCGGGGAGCTGTTTTTT.

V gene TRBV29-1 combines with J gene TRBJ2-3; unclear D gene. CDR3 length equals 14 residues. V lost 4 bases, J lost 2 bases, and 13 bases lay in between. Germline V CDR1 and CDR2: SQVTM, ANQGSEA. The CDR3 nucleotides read TGCAGCGTTGGCCGGACGGCCTACACAGATACGCAGTATTTT. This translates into CSVGRTAYTDTQYF.

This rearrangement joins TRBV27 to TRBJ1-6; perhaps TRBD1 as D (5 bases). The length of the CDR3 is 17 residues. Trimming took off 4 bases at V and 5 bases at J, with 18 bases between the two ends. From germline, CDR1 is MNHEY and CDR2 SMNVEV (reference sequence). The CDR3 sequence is CASSSRTTPINNSPLHF. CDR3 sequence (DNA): TGTGCCAGCAGTTCCAGGACAACGCCGATAAATAATTCACCCCTCCACTTT.

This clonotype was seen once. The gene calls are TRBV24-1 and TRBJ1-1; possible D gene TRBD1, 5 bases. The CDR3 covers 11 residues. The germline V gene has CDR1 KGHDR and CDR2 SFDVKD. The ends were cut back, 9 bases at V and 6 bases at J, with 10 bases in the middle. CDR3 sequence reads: CATSGGAEAFF. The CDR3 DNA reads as TGTGCCACCTCGGGGGGGGCTGAAGCTTTCTTT.

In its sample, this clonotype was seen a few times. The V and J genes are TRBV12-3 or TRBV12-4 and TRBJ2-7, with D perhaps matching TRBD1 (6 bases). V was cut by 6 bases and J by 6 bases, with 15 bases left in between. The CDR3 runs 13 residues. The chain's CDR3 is CASSPTGMAEQYF. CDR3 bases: TGTGCCAGCAGCCCAACAGGGATGGCCGAGCAGTACTTC.

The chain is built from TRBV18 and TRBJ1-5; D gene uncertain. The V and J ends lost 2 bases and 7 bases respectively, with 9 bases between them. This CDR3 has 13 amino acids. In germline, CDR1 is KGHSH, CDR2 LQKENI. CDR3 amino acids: CASSPSGYQPQHF. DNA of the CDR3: TGTGCCAGCTCACCATCGGGATACCAGCCCCAGCATTTT.

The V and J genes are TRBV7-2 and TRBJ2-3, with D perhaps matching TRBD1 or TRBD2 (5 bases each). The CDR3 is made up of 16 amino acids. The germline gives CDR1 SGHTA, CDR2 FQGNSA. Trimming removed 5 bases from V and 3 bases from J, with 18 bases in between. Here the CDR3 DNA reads TGTGCCAGCAGCCGGGGATGGGGGAGTACGACAGATACGCAGTATTTT. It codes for CASSRGWGSTTDTQYF.

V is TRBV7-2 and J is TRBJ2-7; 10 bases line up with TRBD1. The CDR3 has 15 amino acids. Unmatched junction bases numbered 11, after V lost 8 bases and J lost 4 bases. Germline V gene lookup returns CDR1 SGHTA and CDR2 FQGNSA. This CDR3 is CASGLDRGRIYEQYF. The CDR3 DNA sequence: TGTGCCAGCGGCCTTGACAGGGGGCGTATTTACGAGCAGTACTTC.

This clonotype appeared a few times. The CDR3 DNA reads as TGCGCCAGCAGCTCCCCGTATACGAAATTCTACGAGCAGTACTTC. It codes for CASSSPYTKFYEQYF. This chain connects TRBV5-1 to TRBJ2-7; no definite D call. Germline V gives CDR1 SGHRS, CDR2 YFSETQ. This CDR3 contains 15 residues. V lost 3 bases to trimming and J lost 3 bases, with 16 bases between them.

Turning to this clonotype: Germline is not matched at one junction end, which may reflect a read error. CDR3 DNA: TGCAGCGCTAGACCCCGGGCGCAAGAGACCCAGTTCTTC. Translating it yields CSARPRAQETQFF. The chain carries TRBV20-1 and TRBJ2-5; no clear D gene. Matching the DNA end better, TRBJ2-1 makes the J call doubtful. Germline CDR1 reads DFQATT; CDR2 reads SNEGSKA (reference sequence). This CDR3 is built from 13 residues.

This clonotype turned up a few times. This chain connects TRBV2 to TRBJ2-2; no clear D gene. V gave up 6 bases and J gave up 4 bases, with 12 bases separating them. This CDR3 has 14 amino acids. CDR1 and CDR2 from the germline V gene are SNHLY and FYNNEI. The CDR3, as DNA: TGTGCCAGCAGCTATTCACCTACCACCGGGGAGCTGTTTTTT. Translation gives CASSYSPTTGELFF.

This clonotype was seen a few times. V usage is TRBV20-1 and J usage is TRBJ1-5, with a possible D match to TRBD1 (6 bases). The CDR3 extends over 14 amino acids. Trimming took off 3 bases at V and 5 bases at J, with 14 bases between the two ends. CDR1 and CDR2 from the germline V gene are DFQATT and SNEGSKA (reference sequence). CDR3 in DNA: TGCAGTGCTAGTGACAGGCGCGGTGATCAGCCCCAGCATTTT. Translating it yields CSASDRRGDQPQHF.

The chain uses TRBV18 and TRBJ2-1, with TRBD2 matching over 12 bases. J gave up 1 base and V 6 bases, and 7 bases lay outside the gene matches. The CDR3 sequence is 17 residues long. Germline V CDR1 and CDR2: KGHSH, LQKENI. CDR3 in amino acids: CASSRWTSGDSYNEQFF. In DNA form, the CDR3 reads TGTGCCAGCTCGCGCTGGACTAGCGGGGATTCCTACAATGAGCAGTTCTTC.